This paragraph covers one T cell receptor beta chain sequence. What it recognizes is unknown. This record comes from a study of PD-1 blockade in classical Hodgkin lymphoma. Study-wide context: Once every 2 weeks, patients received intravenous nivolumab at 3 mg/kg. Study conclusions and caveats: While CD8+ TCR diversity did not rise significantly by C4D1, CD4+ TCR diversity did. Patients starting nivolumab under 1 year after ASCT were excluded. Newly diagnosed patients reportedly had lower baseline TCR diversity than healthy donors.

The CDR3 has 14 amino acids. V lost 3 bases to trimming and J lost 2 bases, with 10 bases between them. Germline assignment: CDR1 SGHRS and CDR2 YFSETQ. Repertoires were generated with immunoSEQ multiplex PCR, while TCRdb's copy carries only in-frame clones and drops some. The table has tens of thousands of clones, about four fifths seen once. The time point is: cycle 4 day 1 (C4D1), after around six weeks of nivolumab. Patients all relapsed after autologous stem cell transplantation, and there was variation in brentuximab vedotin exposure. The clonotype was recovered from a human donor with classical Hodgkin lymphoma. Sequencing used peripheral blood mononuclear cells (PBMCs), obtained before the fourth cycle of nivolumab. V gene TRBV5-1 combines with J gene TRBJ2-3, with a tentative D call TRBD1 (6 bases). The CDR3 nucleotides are TGCGCCAGCAGCTCAGGGACAAACACAGATACGCAGTATTTT. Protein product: CASSSGTNTDTQYF. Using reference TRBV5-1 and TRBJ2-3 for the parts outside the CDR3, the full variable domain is KAGVTQTPRYLIKTRGQQVTLSCSPISGHRSVSWYQQTPGQGLQFLFEYFSETQRNKGNFPGRFSGRQFSNSRSEMNVSTLELGDSALYLCASSSGTNTDTQYFGPGTRLTVL.